This T cell receptor beta chain was recorded in a study of radiation and T cells in renal cell carcinoma. For the study at large: Nephrectomy followed 15 Gy stereotactic body radiation by 4 weeks. General study findings and limits: In blood, top tumor clones expanded by 2 weeks, shrinking by 4. Without pretreatment biopsies, baseline tumor clonotype presence was undetermined.

The assay was immunoSEQ multiplex PCR, and TCRdb's table has in-frame clones only and misses some. The data contain some 120,000 clones, around 85% of them singletons. Time point defined: blood 2 weeks post-SBRT. Sample treatment: 15 Gy SBRT to primary tumor, nephrectomy 4 weeks later. Serial blood draws occurred at baseline and 2 and 4 weeks post-SBRT. About this clone itself: No antigen is known for it.

The clonotype was recovered from a man aged 50-59 years with renal cell carcinoma. The sequencing here drew on blood, taken from a patient whose treatment included radiotherapy and nephrectomy.

The CDR3 sequence is CASSRMGGAGYEQYF. CDR3 sequence (DNA): TGTGCCAGCAGTCGAATGGGAGGGGCTGGGTACGAGCAGTACTTC. The V call is TRBV28, the J call TRBJ2-7, with 7 positions matching TRBD2. This CDR3 spans 15 amino acids. Losses at the gene ends were 5 bases for V and 4 bases for J; bases not matched to a gene: 11. The germline CDR1 and CDR2 sequences are MDHEN and SYDVKM.